These T cell receptor beta chains were read from a single sample in a study of cytomegalovirus exposure and HLA in healthy donors. Sequencing was performed with immunoSEQ multiplex PCR; in TCRdb, only in-frame clones are kept and a portion is missing. The sample carries 180,000 or so clones, 80% to 90% recorded once. The sequenced sample consisted of PBMCs. These receptors were collected from a man aged 18 to 30 in good health and CMV-seropositive. The CDR3 runs from the conserved cysteine through the conserved F or W. Fields, in order: J gene, V gene, D gene, CDR3 length, clone size, CDR3 DNA, CDR3 protein. The D gene is left open where the match is weak. Some rows have no size entry. The others give once, few or many, or a class for an expanded clone.

TRBJ1-1	TRBV4-1	.	16	.	TGCGCCAGCAGCCAAGCCTCAGGGTCGATGAACACTGAAGCTTTCTTT	CASSQASGSMNTEAFF
TRBJ1-2	TRBV27	.	16	.	TGTGCCAGCACTCCTTACAAGTCGAATGGCAGGGCTGGCTACACCTTC	CASTPYKSNGRAGYTF
TRBJ1-1	TRBV6-1	TRBD1	13	.	TGTGCCAGCGAGACAGGGATGAACACTGAAGCTTTCTTT	CASETGMNTEAFF
TRBJ2-3	TRBV10-3	TRBD2	18	.	TGTGCCATCAGTGAGACCGAAATTAGCGGGGGGGACACAGATACGCAGTATTTT	CAISETEISGGDTDTQYF
TRBJ2-2	TRBV29-1	TRBD2	17	.	TGCAGCGGATGGACTAGCGGGGGGCCGACGAACACCGGGGAGCTGTTTTTT	CSGWTSGGPTNTGELFF
TRBJ2-3	TRBV4-2	.	14	.	TGTGCCAGCAGCTCGGGACTCCCCACAGATACGCAGTATTTT	CASSSGLPTDTQYF
TRBJ2-7	TRBV7-2	TRBD2	14	.	TGTGCCAGCAGTAAGACTAGCGGGGTCTACGAGCAGTACTTC	CASSKTSGVYEQYF
TRBJ2-1	TRBV29-1	TRBD2	15	.	TGCAGCGTCGAGGGACTAGCGGGGGTAAGAAATGAGCAGTTCTTC	CSVEGLAGVRNEQFF
TRBJ2-7	TRBV12-5	.	15	.	TGTGCTAGTGGTTTGACCCGTACAGGGATATACGAGCAGTACTTC	CASGLTRTGIYEQYF
TRBJ2-2	TRBV30	.	13	.	TGTGCCTGGAGTGTCTCCTTTACCGGGGAGCTGTTTTTT	CAWSVSFTGELFF
TRBJ1-2	TRBV5-1	.	14	.	TGCGCCAGCAGCTGGGGGGAACCGGATTATGGCTACACCTTC	CASSWGEPDYGYTF
TRBJ2-5	TRBV5-1	TRBD1	14	.	TGCGCCAGCAGCTTACAGGGGCCCCAGGAGACCCAGTACTTC	CASSLQGPQETQYF
TRBJ2-5	TRBV13	.	13	.	TGTGCCAGCAGCGGAGGTATCCAAGAGACCCAGTACTTC	CASSGGIQETQYF
TRBJ1-2	TRBV2	TRBD1	13	few	TGTGCCAGCAACAGGGGAACTGGCTATGGCTACACCTTC	CASNRGTGYGYTF
TRBJ1-6	TRBV7-9	TRBD1	14	once	TGTGCCAGCAGGACAGGGGGTACAAATTCACCCCTCCACTTT	CASRTGGTNSPLHF
TRBJ2-2	TRBV7-3	TRBD2	15	.	TGTGCCAGCAGCTTGATAGCGGGGTTACCCGGGGAGCTGTTTTTT	CASSLIAGLPGELFF
TRBJ2-2	TRBV7-3	TRBD1	14	few	TGTGCCAGCAGCTCACGACAGGGGACCGGGGAGCTGTTTTTT	CASSSRQGTGELFF
TRBJ2-1	TRBV7-2	.	16	.	TGTGCCAGCAGCTTAAACACGGGACACCACTACAATGAGCAGTTCTTC	CASSLNTGHHYNEQFF
TRBJ1-6	TRBV10-2	TRBD1	16	.	TGCGCCAGCAGTGAAGGGGACAGGGGGCGAAGTTCACCCCTCCACTTT	CASSEGDRGRSSPLHF
TRBJ1-1	TRBV7-3	TRBD1	14	few	TGTGCCAGCACTAACAGGGGGGAGCTCACTGAAGCTTTCTTT	CASTNRGELTEAFF
TRBJ2-7	TRBV15	.	13	.	TGTGCCACCAGCTACCAGAGGGGGGGCGAGCAGTACTTC	CATSYQRGGEQYF
TRBJ2-5	TRBV15	.	13	.	TGTGCCACCAGCAGTCCCTGGCCTGAGACCCAGTACTTC	CATSSPWPETQYF
TRBJ1-5	TRBV6-4	.	13	.	TGTGCCAGCAGCCTACAGGAAAATCAGCCCCAGCATTTT	CASSLQENQPQHF
TRBJ2-7	TRBV6-1	.	14	.	TGTGCCAGCAGTGAATTAAGCAGGGGCTACGAGCAGTACTTC	CASSELSRGYEQYF
TRBJ2-7	TRBV30	.	14	.	TGTGCCTGGAGTGAGGGGTCATACTCCTACGAGCAGTACTTC	CAWSEGSYSYEQYF
TRBJ2-1	TRBV4-1	.	15	.	TGCGCCAGCAGCCCGATTTTTTGGACAGACAATGAGCAGTTCTTC	CASSPIFWTDNEQFF
TRBJ1-1	TRBV5-1	.	14	.	TGCGCCAGCAATACTGACAGCCTGAACACTGAAGCTTTCTTT	CASNTDSLNTEAFF
TRBJ2-2	TRBV12-5	TRBD1	17	.	TGTGCTAGTGGTTTGGTAGGGACAGGGGGCCGCACCGGGGAGCTGTTTTTT	CASGLVGTGGRTGELFF
TRBJ1-1	TRBV5-4	.	13	.	TGTGCCAGCAGGGTCCTCGAGTACACTGAAGCTTTCTTT	CASRVLEYTEAFF
TRBJ2-1	TRBV27	TRBD2	15	.	TGTGCCAGCAGTTTTAGACTAGCGGGGGGTACTGAGCAGTTCTTC	CASSFRLAGGTEQFF
TRBJ1-1	TRBV5-6	.	14	.	TGTGCCAGCAGCTTGGTCTTAAATGTCGCTGAAGCTTTCTTT	CASSLVLNVAEAFF
TRBJ1-1	TRBV2	.	13	once	TGTGCCAGCAGATACCCGGGGTCCGGGGGAGCTTTCTTT	CASRYPGSGGAFF
TRBJ1-2	TRBV27	.	13	.	TGTGCCAGCAGTTTATGGGGGGGCGATGGCTACACCTTC	CASSLWGGDGYTF
TRBJ2-7	TRBV11-2	TRBD1	19	.	TGTGCCAGCAGCGGGCCCGGCGCAAGAGAACCGGGACAGTACTACGAGCAGTACTTC	CASSGPGAREPGQYYEQYF
TRBJ2-1	TRBV6-4	TRBD2	15	.	TGTGCCAGCAGTGAAACAGCGGGGTCCTACAATGAGCAGTTCTTC	CASSETAGSYNEQFF
TRBJ2-2	TRBV7-9	.	12	.	TGTGCCAGCAGCTTCCCGTTAGGGGAGCTGTTTTTT	CASSFPLGELFF
TRBJ2-5	TRBV5-6	TRBD2	16	.	TGTGCCAGCAGCGCCCTCGGGGCGGGGGGGCGAGAGACCCAGTACTTC	CASSALGAGGRETQYF
TRBJ2-3	TRBV13	.	16	.	TGTGCCAGCAGCTATTTGACAGAGCCTAGCACAGATACGCAGTATTTT	CASSYLTEPSTDTQYF
TRBJ1-1	TRBV5-1	.	15	.	TGCGCCAGCAGCTTGGATGTCGTAGTGAGAACTGAAGCTTTCTTT	CASSLDVVVRTEAFF
TRBJ2-5	TRBV6-6	.	14	.	TGTGCCAGCAGTTACGGAGGGGAAGGGGAGACCCAGTACTTC	CASSYGGEGETQYF
TRBJ2-7	TRBV6-1	TRBD1	15	.	TGTGCCAGCAGGAAGGTCGGGACAGGAACCTACGAGCAGTACTTC	CASRKVGTGTYEQYF